This is a list of T cell receptor beta chains from one sample in a study of vaccination and CD4 T cells after COVID-19. No antigen is known for these receptors. MiXCR, applied by TCRdb to the PCR reads, yields one record per CDR3 protein. This repertoire shows 15,000 to 20,000 distinct CDR3 sequences, just under 45% found once; its top ten account for approximately 7.2%. Here the sequenced sample was CD4+ T cells from blood, cultured in vitro, taken after SARS-CoV-2 vaccination. These receptors originate from a human donor who had recovered from COVID-19. Each CDR3 is given with its conserved first and last residue. D genes are given only for firm matches. Only part of the rows carry a size: once, few, many, or a class if the clone is expanded.

size: -
D: -
J: TRBJ1-1
V: TRBV27
DNA: TGTGCCAGCAGTTTATGGGGGAATGCTGAAGCTTTCTTT
CDR3: CASSLWGNAEAFF

size: -
D: TRBD1
J: TRBJ1-6
V: TRBV20-1
DNA: TGCAGTGCAATTGACAGGGGACAGATATACTCACCCCTCCACTTT
CDR3: CSAIDRGQIYSPLHF

size: few
D: -
J: TRBJ2-7
V: TRBV20-1
DNA: TGCAGTGCTAGAGATTACCGGGGCTCCTACGAGCAGTACTTC
CDR3: CSARDYRGSYEQYF

size: -
D: -
J: TRBJ2-7
V: TRBV9
DNA: TGTGCCAGCAGCGTAGATCCAGGGGGACTAGTTCTGGACGAGCAGTACTTC
CDR3: CASSVDPGGLVLDEQYF

size: -
D: -
J: TRBJ2-2
V: TRBV27
DNA: TGTGCCAGCAGCTTACAGGGACCCCCAACCGGGGAGCTGTTTTTT
CDR3: CASSLQGPPTGELFF

size: -
D: -
J: TRBJ1-3
V: TRBV4-2
DNA: TGTGCCAGCAGCCAAGAACTTGGAAACACCATATATTTT
CDR3: CASSQELGNTIYF

size: -
D: -
J: TRBJ1-5
V: TRBV6-1
DNA: TGTGCCAGCAGTCCCGTAGGGGCACGGCCCCAGCATTTT
CDR3: CASSPVGARPQHF

size: -
D: -
J: TRBJ2-5
V: TRBV6-5
DNA: TGTGCCAGCAGTTACAACCGGCGGGGGCCGGGGGAGACCCAGTACTTC
CDR3: CASSYNRRGPGETQYF

size: -
D: -
J: TRBJ2-5
V: TRBV5-1
DNA: TGCGCCAGCAGCTTGTCTTCAGGGCGCACCGAGACCCAGTACTTC
CDR3: CASSLSSGRTETQYF

size: -
D: TRBD1
J: TRBJ1-2
V: TRBV18
DNA: TGTGCCAGCTCACCTACAGGGGTAGGCTACACCTTC
CDR3: CASSPTGVGYTF

size: medium-sized
D: -
J: TRBJ1-6
V: TRBV20-1
DNA: TGCAGTGCTGGAGGAGGTGCAGGGAGCTCCTATAATTCACCCCTCCACTTT
CDR3: CSAGGGAGSSYNSPLHF

size: few
D: -
J: TRBJ2-1
V: TRBV20-1
DNA: TGCAGTGCTAGCGAGCCCCAATTTAGCAATGAGCAGTTCTTC
CDR3: CSASEPQFSNEQFF

size: -
D: TRBD2
J: TRBJ2-5
V: TRBV5-1
DNA: TGCGCCAGCAGCGGTTCTTTAGCGGGCGTACAAGAGACCCAGTACTTC
CDR3: CASSGSLAGVQETQYF

size: -
D: TRBD1
J: TRBJ1-2
V: TRBV5-4
DNA: TGTGCCAGCAGCTCCCCGGGACAGGGGCTCCGAGGACGTGGTTGCACCTTC
CDR3: CASSSPGQGLRGRGCTF

size: -
D: -
J: TRBJ2-3
V: TRBV5-5
DNA: TGTGCCAGCAGCTCGAACCGGTTCGGGGAGGATACGCAGTATTTT
CDR3: CASSSNRFGEDTQYF

size: few
D: TRBD1
J: TRBJ1-5
V: TRBV20-1
DNA: TGCAGTGCTGGCAGGGGGACAGGGGTTGGAGGCAATCAGCCCCAGCATTTT
CDR3: CSAGRGTGVGGNQPQHF

size: -
D: -
J: TRBJ1-1
V: TRBV6-1
DNA: TGTGCCAGCAGTGAAATAAGGGTGAGGACAAGAACTGAAGCTTTCTTT
CDR3: CASSEIRVRTRTEAFF

size: few
D: -
J: TRBJ2-1
V: TRBV20-1
DNA: TGCAGTGCTAGAAATCAGGGCGTCGGCTCCTACAATGAGCAGTTCTTC
CDR3: CSARNQGVGSYNEQFF

size: -
D: TRBD2
J: TRBJ2-3
V: TRBV20-1
DNA: TGCAGTGCTAGGCAATGGCTCCTAAGCGGGAGGAGCGCAGATACGCAGTATTTT
CDR3: CSARQWLLSGRSADTQYF

size: few
D: TRBD1
J: TRBJ1-5
V: TRBV7-8
DNA: TGTGCCAGCAGCTTGGGACAGCTTAATCAGCCCCAGCATTTT
CDR3: CASSLGQLNQPQHF

size: few
D: TRBD1
J: TRBJ1-5
V: TRBV19
DNA: TGTGCCAGTAGTAAGGGGGCTATACAGCCCCAGCATTTT
CDR3: CASSKGAIQPQHF

size: -
D: -
J: TRBJ2-7
V: TRBV7-2
DNA: TGTGCCAGCAGCATTGCGACAGGACACTCCTACGAGCAGTACTTC
CDR3: CASSIATGHSYEQYF

size: once
D: -
J: TRBJ2-1
V: TRBV28
DNA: TGTGCCAGCAGTCTCGGCGCCTATGAGCAGTTCTTC
CDR3: CASSLGAYEQFF

size: -
D: -
J: TRBJ2-5
V: TRBV6-2/TRBV6-3
DNA: TGTGCCAGCAATGAGGTGGCGGTTAAATACCCCTGGGAGACCCAGTACTTC
CDR3: CASNEVAVKYPWETQYF

size: few
D: TRBD1
J: TRBJ1-1
V: TRBV5-1
DNA: TGCGCCAGCCGCGACAGGGATATGAACACTGAAGCTTTCTTT
CDR3: CASRDRDMNTEAFF

size: -
D: -
J: TRBJ2-5
V: TRBV6-4
DNA: TGTGCCAGCAGTGGTGCGGGGCCCTTCCGGGAGACCCAGTACTTC
CDR3: CASSGAGPFRETQYF

size: -
D: -
J: TRBJ2-7
V: TRBV28
DNA: TGTGCCAGCAGTACCAGCTACAGGGTTCCGTACTTC
CDR3: CASSTSYRVPYF

size: few
D: TRBD1
J: TRBJ1-1
V: TRBV20-1
DNA: TGCAGTGCTACCGGGACAGGGGGGGTTGGCACTGAAGCTTTCTTT
CDR3: CSATGTGGVGTEAFF

size: once
D: -
J: TRBJ2-5
V: TRBV19
DNA: TGTGCCAGTAGTATTACAGGGCAAGAGACCCAGTACTTC
CDR3: CASSITGQETQYF

size: -
D: TRBD1
J: TRBJ1-1
V: TRBV7-9
DNA: TGTGCCAGCAGCTTGAAAGGGGGCTTCACTGAAGCTTTCTTT
CDR3: CASSLKGGFTEAFF

size: -
D: TRBD2
J: TRBJ2-3
V: TRBV7-2
DNA: TGTGCCAGCAGCTTCGGGGGGGAATACACAGATACGCAGTATTTT
CDR3: CASSFGGEYTDTQYF

size: few
D: -
J: TRBJ1-2
V: TRBV6-5
DNA: TGTGCCAGCAGTTACTCTAGGCACCCTAACTATGGCTACACCTTC
CDR3: CASSYSRHPNYGYTF

size: -
D: -
J: TRBJ2-5
V: TRBV5-4
DNA: TGTGCCAGCAGCTTGGACCAGAAAGAGACCCAGTACTTC
CDR3: CASSLDQKETQYF

size: -
D: TRBD2
J: TRBJ2-3
V: TRBV5-5
DNA: TGTGCCAGCAGCCCCGGGGTAGCGGGACCCCGGCACACAGATACGCAGTATTTT
CDR3: CASSPGVAGPRHTDTQYF

size: once
D: -
J: TRBJ1-6
V: TRBV9
DNA: TGTGCCAGCAGCGTAGAGCCAGGGGATTCACCCCTCCACTTT
CDR3: CASSVEPGDSPLHF

size: few
D: -
J: TRBJ1-2
V: TRBV21-1
DNA: TGTGCCAGCAGCAAGGTGACAGATTATGGCTACACCTTC
CDR3: CASSKVTDYGYTF

size: -
D: TRBD1
J: TRBJ1-5
V: TRBV4-2
DNA: TGTGCCAGCAGCTTGTCCCCAGGGGGCAACAATCAGCCCCAGCATTTT
CDR3: CASSLSPGGNNQPQHF

size: -
D: -
J: TRBJ1-1
V: TRBV4-1
DNA: TGCGCCAGCAGCTCGCGGACCCGGGGCACTGAAGCTTTCTTT
CDR3: CASSSRTRGTEAFF

size: few
D: TRBD1
J: TRBJ1-2
V: TRBV4-3
DNA: TGCGCCAGCAGCCAAGATTTCGAGGGGGCCAGTTTGCATGGCTACACCTTC
CDR3: CASSQDFEGASLHGYTF

size: few
D: -
J: TRBJ1-1
V: TRBV20-1
DNA: TGCAGTGCTAGTGGGGGGGCGGAGAGCACTGAAGCTTTCTTT
CDR3: CSASGGAESTEAFF

size: few
D: -
J: TRBJ1-6
V: TRBV20-1
DNA: TGCAGTGCTAGGGCCGGGTTTAATTCACCCCTCCACTTT
CDR3: CSARAGFNSPLHF

size: few
D: TRBD1
J: TRBJ1-2
V: TRBV20-1
DNA: TGCAGTGCTAGAGATCTGGACAGGGCCCTACTCCACTATGGCTACACCTTC
CDR3: CSARDLDRALLHYGYTF

size: -
D: -
J: TRBJ1-2
V: TRBV18
DNA: TGTGCCAGCTCACCAGAGGCACCGTGGGGCTACACCTTC
CDR3: CASSPEAPWGYTF

size: -
D: -
J: TRBJ1-5
V: TRBV7-2
DNA: TGTGCCAGCAGCTTAGCCATGGCGGGCAATCAGCCCCAGCATTTT
CDR3: CASSLAMAGNQPQHF

size: -
D: -
J: TRBJ2-7
V: TRBV5-1
DNA: TGCGCCAGCAGCCAGGGTCAAACCTACGAGCAGTACTTC
CDR3: CASSQGQTYEQYF

size: -
D: -
J: TRBJ2-6
V: TRBV7-6
DNA: TGTGCCAGCAGCACGAAGTCAGGGGCCTCCTCTGGGGCCAACGTCCTGACTTTC
CDR3: CASSTKSGASSGANVLTF

size: few
D: TRBD1
J: TRBJ2-3
V: TRBV6-2/TRBV6-3
DNA: TGTGCCAGCAGTATAGACAGGGGTTACGCAGATACGCAGTATTTT
CDR3: CASSIDRGYADTQYF

size: few
D: -
J: TRBJ1-5
V: TRBV5-1
DNA: TGCGCCAGCAGCTTGGATTCAGGGGACGACCAGCCCCAGCATTTT
CDR3: CASSLDSGDDQPQHF

size: few
D: -
J: TRBJ2-3
V: TRBV20-1
DNA: TGCAGTGCTAGAGACTTGATTTTGGCAGATACGCAGTATTTT
CDR3: CSARDLILADTQYF